This section outlines one TCR beta chain sequence together with its context. This specimen belongs to a study of CD8 T cells in Susac syndrome. The overall study: Clinical remission applied to under 10 sequenced Susac syndrome patients, and six had active disease.

When the RNA was reverse transcribed, random hexamers were used with an input of 0.5 to 1 ug. One entry per CDR3 protein results from TCRdb running MiXCR on the immunoSEQ multiplex PCR reads. The sample comprises approximately 180,000 distinct CDR3 sequences, 91% of which are singletons, and 0.085% to 0.1% rests with the top ten. Germline V CDR1 and CDR2: SEHNR, FQNEAQ (reference sequence). The CDR3 covers 14 residues. Trimming stripped 5 bases from V and 3 bases from J, with 13 bases between. Sequencing used CD4+ T cells from PBMCs. The rearrangement links TRBV7-9 to TRBJ1-2, with TRBD1 as a possible D gene (6 bases). This TCR came from a human donor with Susac syndrome. CDR3 in DNA: TGTGCCAGCAGCCAGGGGCAGGGAGACTATGGCTACACCTTC. Protein sequence: CASSQGQGDYGYTF.